The present T cell receptor beta chain was sequenced within a study of CD8 T cells in ankylosing spondylitis. With 3 bases clipped from V and 3 bases from J, the junction kept 4 bases outside the gene matches. The CDR3 is made up of 14 amino acids. General observations from the study: Characteristic, it appeared, of ankylosing spondylitis blood was a TCR beta motif of eight or nine highly homologous variants. In ankylosing spondylitis patients, matched synovial fluid reportedly showed significant enrichment of disease-linked clones.

Libraries for TCR beta were made by quantitative 5'-RACE with molecular barcodes. TCRdb called the 5' RACE reads again in MiXCR, with one record for every CDR3 protein. The data show about 500,000 distinct CDR3 sequences, roughly 5.3% seen once. This clonotype occurred many times. Antigen: not known. The chain recombines TRBV12-3 or TRBV12-4 with TRBJ1-1, with 7 bases aligning to TRBD1. The sequence came from a male donor with ankylosing spondylitis. Sample: blood, either unsorted or a sorted T cell fraction (not recorded which). The CDR3 here is CASSFHRGDTEAFF. For the CDR3, the DNA is TGTGCCAGCAGTTTTCACAGGGGAGACACTGAAGCTTTCTTT.